The sequence of this T cell receptor (beta chain) was determined in a study of blood T cells in healthy people across ages. Looked up from germline, CDR1 is DFQATT and CDR2 is SNEGSKA (reference sequence). J lost 3 bases, V lost 5 bases, and 16 bases had no gene match. The CDR3 extends over 17 amino acids. PCR was performed a second time for roughly 6 to 12 cycles using a sample-barcoded 5' primer and a J-beta primer mix. A 12-random-nucleotide template-switch adaptor tagged each cDNA molecule. There were at least 3 million CDR3-containing paired-end reads obtained from each sample. MiXCR, run by TCRdb on the 5' RACE reads, gives a single entry per CDR3 protein. The sample comprises about 680,000 distinct CDR3 sequences, around 45% of which are singletons, and roughly 31% rests with the top ten. PBMCs numbering at least 6.5 million were isolated per sample.

The sample comprised blood. This TCR was recovered from a woman in her sixties in good health. The rearrangement links TRBV20-1 to TRBJ1-1, with 9 bases fitting TRBD1. The CDR3 nucleotides are TGCAGTGCTCCCCCGGGACAGGGTAGGAGTGGGGACACTGAAGCTTTCTTT. Translation gives CSAPPGQGRSGDTEAFF.